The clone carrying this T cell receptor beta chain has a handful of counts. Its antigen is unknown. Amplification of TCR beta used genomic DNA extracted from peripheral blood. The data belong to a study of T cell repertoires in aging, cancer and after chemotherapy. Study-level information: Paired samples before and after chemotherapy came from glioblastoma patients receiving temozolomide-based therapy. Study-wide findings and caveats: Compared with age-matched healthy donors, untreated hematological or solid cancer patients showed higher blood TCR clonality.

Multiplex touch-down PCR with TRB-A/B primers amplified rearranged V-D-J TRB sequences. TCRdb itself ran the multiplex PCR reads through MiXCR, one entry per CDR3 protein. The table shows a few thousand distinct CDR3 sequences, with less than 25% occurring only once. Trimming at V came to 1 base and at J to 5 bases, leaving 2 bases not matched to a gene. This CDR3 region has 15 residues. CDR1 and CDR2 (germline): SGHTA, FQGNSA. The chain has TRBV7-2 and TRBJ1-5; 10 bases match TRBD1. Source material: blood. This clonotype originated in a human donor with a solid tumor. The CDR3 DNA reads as TGTGCCAGCAGCTTAGGACAGGGGGCTCATCAGCCCCAGCATTTT. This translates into CASSLGQGAHQPQHF.